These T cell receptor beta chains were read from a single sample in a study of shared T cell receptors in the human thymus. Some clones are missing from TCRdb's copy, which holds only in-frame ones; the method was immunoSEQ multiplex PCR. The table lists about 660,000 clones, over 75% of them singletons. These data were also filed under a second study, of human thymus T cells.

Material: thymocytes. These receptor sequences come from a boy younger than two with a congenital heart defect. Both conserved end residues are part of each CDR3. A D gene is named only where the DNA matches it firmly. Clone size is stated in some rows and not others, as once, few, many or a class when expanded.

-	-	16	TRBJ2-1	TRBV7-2	TGTGCCAGCAGAGTAGGGCTAGCGACCCGATACAATGAGCAGTTCTTC	CASRVGLATRYNEQFF
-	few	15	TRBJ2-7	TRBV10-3	TGTGCCACCCAGAGCTATAAGGGACTTGCATACGAGCAGTACTTC	CATQSYKGLAYEQYF
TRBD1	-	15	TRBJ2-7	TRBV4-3	TGCGCCAGCAGCCAAGAGGACAGGGGTCTCCACGAGCAGTACTTC	CASSQEDRGLHEQYF
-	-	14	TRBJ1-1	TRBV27	TGTGCCAGCAGTTCTACAGCCTTGAACACTGAAGCTTTCTTT	CASSSTALNTEAFF
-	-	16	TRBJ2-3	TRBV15	TGTGCCACCAGCAGAAACCCCCTGGGGGGAGGAGATACGCAGTATTTT	CATSRNPLGGGDTQYF
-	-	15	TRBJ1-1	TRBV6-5	TGTGCCAGCAGTTGCCGGGGACAACCGAACACTGAAGCTTTCTTT	CASSCRGQPNTEAFF
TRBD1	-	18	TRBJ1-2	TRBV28	TGTGCCAGCAGTTCCCACTGGGACAGCCCAGGGGTTGGCGTTAGCTACACCTTC	CASSSHWDSPGVGVSYTF
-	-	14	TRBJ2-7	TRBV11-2	TGTGCCAGCAGGTTAGGAGGGCCAAGTTACGAGCAGTACTTC	CASRLGGPSYEQYF
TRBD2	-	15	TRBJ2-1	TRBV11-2	TGTGCCAGCAGCCTTAGCGGGAACGCCTACAATGAGCAGTTCTTC	CASSLSGNAYNEQFF
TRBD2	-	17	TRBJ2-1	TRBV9	TGTGCCAGCAGCCCAAACTGGACTAGCGGGGGGTACAATGAGCAGTTCTTC	CASSPNWTSGGYNEQFF
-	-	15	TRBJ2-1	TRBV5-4	TGTGCCAGCAGCTTAAGACGGACAGCTTACAATGAGCAGTTCTTC	CASSLRRTAYNEQFF
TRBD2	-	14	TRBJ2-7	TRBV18	TGTGCCAGCTCGCCTGGACTAGCTGGTTACGAGCAGTACTTC	CASSPGLAGYEQYF
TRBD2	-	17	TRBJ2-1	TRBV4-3	TGCGCCAGCAGCCAAGATCCTAGCGGCCTTAACTACAATGAGCAGTTCTTC	CASSQDPSGLNYNEQFF
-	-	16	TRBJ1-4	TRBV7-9	TGTGCCAGCAGCTTAGCGGGCCACCAAGGGGCCGAAAAACTGTTTTTT	CASSLAGHQGAEKLFF
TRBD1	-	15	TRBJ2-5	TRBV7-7	TGTGCTAGCAGCTTTGAAGGGGGCGCAGGGGAGACCCAGTACTTC	CASSFEGGAGETQYF
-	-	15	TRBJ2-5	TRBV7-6	TGTGCCAGCAGCCTTAATTTGGAAGGGGCTGCGACCCAGTACTTC	CASSLNLEGAATQYF
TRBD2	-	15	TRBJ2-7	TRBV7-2	TGTGCCAGCAGCTCGCTAGCGGGAGCAAGAATCGCGCAGTACTTC	CASSSLAGARIAQYF
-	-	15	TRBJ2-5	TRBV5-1	TGCGCCAGCAGCTTGGACAGACGAGACCAAGAGACCCAGTACTTC	CASSLDRRDQETQYF
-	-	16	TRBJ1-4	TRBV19	TGTGCCAGTAGTGCGAACAGGGATGGGCCGAATGAAAAACTGTTTTTT	CASSANRDGPNEKLFF
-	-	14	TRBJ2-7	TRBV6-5	TGTGCCAGCAGTGTAAAACAGGGTTGTGGCGAGCAGTACTTC	CASSVKQGCGEQYF
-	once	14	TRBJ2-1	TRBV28	TGTGCCAGCAGTTTAACAGTAAGTCTCAATGAGCAGTTCTTC	CASSLTVSLNEQFF
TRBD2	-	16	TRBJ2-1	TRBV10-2	TGCGCCAGCACCCCCTTTAGCGGGAGTGCCCGCAATGAGCAGTTCTTC	CASTPFSGSARNEQFF
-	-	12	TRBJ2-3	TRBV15	TGTGCCACCAGCCGAGCGTTAGATACGCAGTATTTT	CATSRALDTQYF
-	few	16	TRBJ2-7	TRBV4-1	TGCGCCAGCAGCCAAGATCTGCAGGGGAACTTCTACGAGCAGTACTTC	CASSQDLQGNFYEQYF
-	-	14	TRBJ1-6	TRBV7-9	TGTGCCAGCAGCGGGAGCTCCTATAATTCCCCCCTCCACTTT	CASSGSSYNSPLHF
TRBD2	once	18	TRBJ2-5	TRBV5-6	TGTGCCAGCAGCAACTGCAGCGGGAGGGCTACGAGGGAAGAGACCCAGTACTTC	CASSNCSGRATREETQYF
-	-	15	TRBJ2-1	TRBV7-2	TGTGCCAGCAGCTTAGAGGCCAGGGGCCTCAATGAGCAGTTCTTC	CASSLEARGLNEQFF
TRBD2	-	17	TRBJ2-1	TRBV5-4	TGTGCCAGCAGCACCCGGACTAGCGGGGTACACCACAATGAGCAGTTCTTC	CASSTRTSGVHHNEQFF
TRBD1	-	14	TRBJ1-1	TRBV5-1	TGCGCCAGCAGTGAAGGGACAGCGAACACTGAAGCTTTCTTT	CASSEGTANTEAFF
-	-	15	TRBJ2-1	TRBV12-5	TGTGCTAGTGGTTTTTCTTTCCAGGGGGGCAATGAGCAGTTCTTC	CASGFSFQGGNEQFF
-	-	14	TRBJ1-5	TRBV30	TGTGCCTGGAGTAGGGGCTTGAGCAATCAGCCCCAGCATTTT	CAWSRGLSNQPQHF
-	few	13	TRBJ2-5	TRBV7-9	TGTGCCAGCAGCTTTATCGGTCAAGAGACCCAGTACTTC	CASSFIGQETQYF
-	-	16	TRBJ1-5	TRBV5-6	TGTGCCAGCAGCTTGAGGAGGACAGACTCGGGTCAGCCCCAGCATTTT	CASSLRRTDSGQPQHF
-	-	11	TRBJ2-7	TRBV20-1	TGCAGTGCTAGAGAGGGGGCCGAGCAGTACTTC	CSAREGAEQYF
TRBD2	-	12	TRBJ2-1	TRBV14	TGTGCCAGCAGCTCGAGCGGGGGGGAGCAGTTCTTC	CASSSSGGEQFF
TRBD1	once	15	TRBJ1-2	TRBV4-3	TGCGCCAGCAGCCAAGGGACAGGGGGACACTATGGCTACACCTTC	CASSQGTGGHYGYTF
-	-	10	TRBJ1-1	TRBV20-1	TGCAGTGCCGCGCAGGGAGAAGCTTTCTTT	CSAAQGEAFF
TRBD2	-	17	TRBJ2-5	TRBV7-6	TGTGCCAGCAGCGAGACCCCCGGGAGGAGTACCACAGAGACCCAGTACTTC	CASSETPGRSTTETQYF
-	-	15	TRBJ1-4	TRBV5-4	TGTGCCAGCAGCTTCAAGGGGCGGTCTAATGAAAAACTGTTTTTT	CASSFKGRSNEKLFF
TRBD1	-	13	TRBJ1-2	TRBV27	TGTGCCAGCAGTTTCCAGGGGGAGGATGGCTACACCTTC	CASSFQGEDGYTF
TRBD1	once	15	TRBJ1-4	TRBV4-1	TGCGCCAGCAGCCTCTGGACAGGGGAAAATGAAAAACTGTTTTTT	CASSLWTGENEKLFF
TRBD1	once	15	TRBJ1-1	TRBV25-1	TGTGCCAGCAGTGAATATATGGACAGGGAGGCTGAAGCTTTCTTT	CASSEYMDREAEAFF
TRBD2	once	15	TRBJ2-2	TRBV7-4	TGTGCCAGCAGCTTAGCGGGACTACACACCGGGGAGCTGTTTTTT	CASSLAGLHTGELFF
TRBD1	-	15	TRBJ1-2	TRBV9	TGTGCCAGCAGCGTAGAAGCAGGGGGGACTGATGGCTACACCTTC	CASSVEAGGTDGYTF
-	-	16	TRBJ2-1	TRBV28	TGTGCCAGCAGTTGCTTGCGGGAAAGGAAGAGCAATGAGCAGTTCTTC	CASSCLRERKSNEQFF
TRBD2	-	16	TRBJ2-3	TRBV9	TGTGCCAGCAGCGCCCCCCTAGCGGAGATCACAGATACGCAGTATTTT	CASSAPLAEITDTQYF
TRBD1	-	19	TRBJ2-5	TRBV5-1	TGCGCCAGCAGCGCCCCGGGACAGGGTGATTATTCAAACCGGGAGACCCAGTACTTC	CASSAPGQGDYSNRETQYF
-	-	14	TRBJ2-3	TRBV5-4	TGTGCCAGCAGCTTGAGCGGCCACACAGATACGCAGTATTTT	CASSLSGHTDTQYF
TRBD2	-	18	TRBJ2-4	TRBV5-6	TGTGCCAGCAGCTCGCCCGGACTAGCGGGGGGTGTGGGGCACATTCAGTACTTC	CASSSPGLAGGVGHIQYF
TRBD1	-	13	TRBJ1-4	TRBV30	TGTGCCTGGAGGGACAGGAGGAATGAAAAACTGTTTTTT	CAWRDRRNEKLFF
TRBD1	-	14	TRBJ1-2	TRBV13	TGTGCCAGCAGACCCGGGACAGGGAACTATGGCTACACCTTC	CASRPGTGNYGYTF
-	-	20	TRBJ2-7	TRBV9	TGTGCCAGCAGCGCGACCGAGGACAGGGGTATAGCGGGGGACCCCTACGAGCAGTACTTC	CASSATEDRGIAGDPYEQYF
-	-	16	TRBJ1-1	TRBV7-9	TGTGCCAGCAGCACCCGGGGGGCAGAATTGAACACTGAAGCTTTCTTT	CASSTRGAELNTEAFF
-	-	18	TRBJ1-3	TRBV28	TGTGCCAGCAGTTTAGTCCCACAGGGCCCGTTCTCTGGAAACACCATATATTTT	CASSLVPQGPFSGNTIYF
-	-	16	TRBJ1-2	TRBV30	TGTGCCTGGAAGCATACCCGGGCCCCCAGGGACTATGGCTACACCTTC	CAWKHTRAPRDYGYTF
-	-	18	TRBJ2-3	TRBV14	TGTGCCAGCAGCCAAATACCGCCAGACACTCGATTCACAGATACGCAGTATTTT	CASSQIPPDTRFTDTQYF